Below, one T cell receptor beta chain is given with its context. Not a single patient had been given any form of treatment at any point before undergoing thyroid surgery. CDR1 DFQATT and CDR2 SNEGSKA come from the germline V gene (reference sequence). The CDR3 runs 19 residues. Trimming took 3 bases from V and 4 from J; bases not matched to a gene: 23. TCRdb re-analyzed the PCR reads through MiXCR. The profile shows more than 70,000 clones, 8.6% of them singletons. This record belongs to a study of metastatic and nonmetastatic thyroid tumors. Study-wide background: Samples came from malignant and benign thyroid patients, and repertoires were compared across blood and tumor or nodule tissue.

The sequence was collected from a female donor with papillary thyroid cancer or a benign thyroid nodule (not recorded which). Some clones in this sample may be carry-over from other donors' samples. Input material: blood. V is TRBV20-1 and J is TRBJ2-7; 8 bases fit TRBD2. CDR3 protein: CSASLLAGPRLEDLYEQYF. The CDR3 nucleotides are TGCAGTGCTAGCCTCTTAGCGGGGCCCAGATTAGAAGACCTATACGAGCAGTACTTC.